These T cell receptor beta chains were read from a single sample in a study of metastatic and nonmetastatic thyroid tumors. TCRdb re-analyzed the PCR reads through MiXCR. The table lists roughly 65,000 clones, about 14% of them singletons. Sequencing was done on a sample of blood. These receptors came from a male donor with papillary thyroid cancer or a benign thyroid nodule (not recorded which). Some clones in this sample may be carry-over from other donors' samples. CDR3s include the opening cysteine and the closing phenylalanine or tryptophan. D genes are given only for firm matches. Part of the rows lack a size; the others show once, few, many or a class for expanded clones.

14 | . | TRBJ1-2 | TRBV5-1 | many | TGCGCCAGCAGGGAGGACGACCGACCCTATGGCTACACCTTC | CASREDDRPYGYTF
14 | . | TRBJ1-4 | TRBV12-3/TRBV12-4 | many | TGTGCCAGCAGTTTAAGCGGGCGCGGTGAAAAACTGTTTTTT | CASSLSGRGEKLFF
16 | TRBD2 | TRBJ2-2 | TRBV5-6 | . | TGTGCCAGCAGCCCTGATAGCGGGAGGGTGACCGGGGAGCTGTTTTTT | CASSPDSGRVTGELFF
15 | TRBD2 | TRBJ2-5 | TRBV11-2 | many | TGTGCCAGCAGCTGGACTAGCGGGAGACACGAGACCCAGTACTTC | CASSWTSGRHETQYF
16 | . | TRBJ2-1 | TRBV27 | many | TGTGCCAGCAGCCTCCTAGCGACCAGCTCCTACAATGAGCAGTTCTTC | CASSLLATSSYNEQFF
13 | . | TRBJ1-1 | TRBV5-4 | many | TGTGCCAGCAGCTTGGCCGGGGCGGCGGGTGCTTTCTTT | CASSLAGAAGAFF
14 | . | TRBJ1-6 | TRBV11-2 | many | TGTGCCAGCAGCTTAGAGGGGCGGAGTTCACCCCTCCACTTT | CASSLEGRSSPLHF
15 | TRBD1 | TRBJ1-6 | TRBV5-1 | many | TGCGCCAGCAGCCTCGTCGCAGGGGGGGATTCACCCCTCCACTTT | CASSLVAGGDSPLHF
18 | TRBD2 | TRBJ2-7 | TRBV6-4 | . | TGTGCCATGGAAACGGGACTAGCGGGAGGGCACGGATCATACGAGCAGTACTTC | CAMETGLAGGHGSYEQYF
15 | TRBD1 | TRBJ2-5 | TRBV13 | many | TGTGCCAGCAGCGCCGGGACAGGGGGCCAAGAGACCCAGTACTTC | CASSAGTGGQETQYF
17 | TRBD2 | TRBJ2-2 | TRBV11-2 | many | TGTGCCAGCAGCTTAGAAGGGGCTAGCGGGAGACACGGGGAGCTGTTTTTT | CASSLEGASGRHGELFF
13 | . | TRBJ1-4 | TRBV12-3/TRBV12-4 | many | TGTGCCAGCAGTTTAGGGGAGGATGAAAAACTGTTTTTT | CASSLGEDEKLFF
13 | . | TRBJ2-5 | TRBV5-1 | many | TGCGCCAGCAGCCCCCAAGGCCAAGAGACCCAGTACTTC | CASSPQGQETQYF
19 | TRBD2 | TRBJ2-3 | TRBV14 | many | TGTGCCAGCAGCCCCCAGGGGCGACCTAGCGGGAGAGGAAGAGATACGCAGTATTTT | CASSPQGRPSGRGRDTQYF
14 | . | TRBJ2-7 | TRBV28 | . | TGTGCCAGCAGTCGACAGGAAATATCCTACGAGCAGTACTTC | CASSRQEISYEQYF
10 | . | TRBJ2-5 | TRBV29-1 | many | TGCAGCGTGGAGAGAGAGACCCAGTACTTC | CSVERETQYF
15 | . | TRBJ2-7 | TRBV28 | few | TGTGCCAGCAGTCCCCTCCCAGGCATCTCCTACGAGCAGTACTTC | CASSPLPGISYEQYF
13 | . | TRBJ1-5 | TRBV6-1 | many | TGTGCCAGCAGACGACGGGTAGGGGCCTTTCAGCATTTT | CASRRRVGAFQHF
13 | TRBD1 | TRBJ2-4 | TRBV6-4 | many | TGTGCCAGCAGTCCACAGGGGGGCAACATTCAGTACTTC | CASSPQGGNIQYF
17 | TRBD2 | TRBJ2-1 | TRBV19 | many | TGTGCCAGTAGTATAGATCGTCTAGCGGGAGCGGGCAATGAGCAGTTCTTC | CASSIDRLAGAGNEQFF
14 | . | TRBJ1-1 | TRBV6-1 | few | TGTGCCAGCAGTGATACAGGTGGTCTCTCTGAAGCTTTCTTT | CASSDTGGLSEAFF
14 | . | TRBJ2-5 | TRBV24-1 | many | TGTGCCACCAGTGATTTGACGGGAAGGGAGACCCAGTACTTC | CATSDLTGRETQYF